The source of this T cell receptor beta chain is a study of OX40 agonist ivuxolimab in advanced cancers. Notes on the research overall: Ivuxolimab, which targeted the costimulatory receptor OX40 (CD134), was an agonistic, fully human IgG2 monoclonal antibody. The dose-escalation cohort was about 83% male with a mean age of about 60 years, ranging from 23 to 79. Partial responses were achieved by three dose-escalation patients, of whom one had hepatocellular carcinoma and two had cutaneous melanoma. The monotherapy dose-escalation portion (N of about 50 patients) of the phase I ivuxolimab trial is reported in the paper. Intravenous ivuxolimab was administered to patients every 2 weeks at six dose levels: 0.01, 0.1, 0.3, 1.5, 3 and 10 mg/kg. Patients were allowed to have had prior anti-PD-1, anti-PD-L1 or anti-CTLA-4 therapy, and approximately 40% of the dose-escalation patients had been treated with checkpoint inhibitors. The purpose of peripheral TCRbeta sequencing was to test whether ivuxolimab changed TCR sequence diversity and led to clonal T-cell expansion. Among the roughly 52 dose-escalation patients, about 20 had hepatocellular carcinoma, around 15 melanoma, 9 renal cell carcinoma and 9 head and neck cancer. Findings and caveats that apply to the study as a whole: Low levels of normalized T-cell clonal expansion were also seen in some nonresponding patients. The antigen specificity of the peripheral T cells that underwent clonal expansion was not determined. At doses of 0.1 to 3.0 mg/kg, clonal expansion of both CD4+ and CD8+ blood T cells was observed from baseline to week 6. In partial responders in the 0.1-3.0 mg/kg groups, normalized peripheral clonal expansion was found to be among the lowest, especially among CD8+ T cells. After ivuxolimab, CD8+ T cells had more expanded clones than CD4+ T cells on average.

The CDR3 goes from the cysteine to the phenylalanine over 18 residues. The kept DNA is CDR3 alone, 54 bases in frame from the first base. As encoded in the germline V gene (reference sequence), CDR1 is LNHDA while CDR2 is SQIVND. The trial excluded patients who had a history of autoimmune disease or who were on systemic immunosuppression. Peripheral blood for TCR sequencing was drawn from every dose cohort at baseline, at cycle 4 day 1 and at cycle 7 day 1. The samples were drawn from a first-in-human, open-label, multicenter phase I dose-escalation trial of ivuxolimab. Adults with locally advanced or metastatic melanoma, renal cell carcinoma, hepatocellular carcinoma or head and neck squamous cell carcinoma were enrolled in the trial. CD4+ and CD8+ T cells were sorted separately from peripheral blood before TCR sequencing. To sequence the TCRbeta CDR3 region, genomic DNA was isolated from the sorted cells. TCRbeta CDR3 regions were sequenced using the immunoSEQ Assay. In TCRdb, the immuneACCESS table is reduced to in-frame sequences with V and J assigned. These tables do not hold every clone; where another copy was compared, an unresolved V gene accounts for under half, and the others remain unexplained. The sample data list about 89,000 clones, and approximately 93% of these were observed just once. Clones ranked in the top ten supply around 0.25% of the sample.

As to this clone: No cognate antigen has been identified for it. Compared with germline, one end of the junction differs, possibly owing to a read error.

This sample comprised CD4+ or CD8+ T cells sorted from blood, obtained in a trial of the OX40 agonist ivuxolimab. This chain is built from TRBV19 and TRBJ1-5; 9 junctional bases match TRBD1. The sequence derives from an adult with an advanced solid tumor such as melanoma, head and neck, liver or kidney cancer. DNA sequence: TGTGTCAGTAGTATAGACTGGCCCGGGGACAGGGAAAATCAGCCCCAGCATTTT. This is translated as CVSSIDWPGDRENQPQHF.